The 3 T cell receptor beta chains below all came from one sample that was sequenced in a study of blood T cells in healthy people across ages. The use of a sample-barcoded 5' primer and a J-beta primer mix characterized a second PCR of about 6 to 12 cycles. Each CDR3 protein gets one entry after TCRdb re-called the 5' RACE reads with MiXCR. The data show roughly 1,500,000 distinct CDR3 sequences, 42% seen once. Sequenced input: blood. The origin of the receptors is a woman younger than 30 in good health.

This clonotype was recorded a few times. The chain carries TRBV5-5 and TRBJ2-5; D unresolved. The CDR3 sequence is 15 residues long. Germline CDR1 and CDR2: SGHKS and YYEKEE (reference sequence). V lost 0 bases to trimming and J lost 2 bases, with 11 bases between them. As DNA, the CDR3 is TGTGCCAGCAGCTTGGGGTCTACTTTACAAGAGACCCAGTACTTC. This sequence encodes CASSLGSTLQETQYF.

This clonotype has only a few counts. The chain uses TRBV12-3 or TRBV12-4 and TRBJ2-1; 11 bases line up with TRBD1. Unmatched junction bases numbered 13, after V lost 4 bases and J lost 8 bases. The CDR3 is 17 amino acids. The CDR3 here is CASSSLPRDRGKDEQFF. The CDR3 DNA reads TGTGCCAGCAGTTCTCTCCCCCGGGACAGGGGGAAGGATGAGCAGTTCTTC.

The chain combines TRBV7-9 with TRBJ2-5; a possible D gene is TRBD2 (5 bases). This CDR3 has 14 amino acids. V was trimmed by 4 bases and J by 11 bases, leaving 20 bases between them. CDR1 SEHNR and CDR2 FQNEAQ come from the germline V gene (reference sequence). CDR3 sequence reads: CASSWSAGDNEQYF. CDR3 coding DNA: TGTGCCAGCAGCTGGAGTGCGGGCGACAATGAGCAGTACTTC.